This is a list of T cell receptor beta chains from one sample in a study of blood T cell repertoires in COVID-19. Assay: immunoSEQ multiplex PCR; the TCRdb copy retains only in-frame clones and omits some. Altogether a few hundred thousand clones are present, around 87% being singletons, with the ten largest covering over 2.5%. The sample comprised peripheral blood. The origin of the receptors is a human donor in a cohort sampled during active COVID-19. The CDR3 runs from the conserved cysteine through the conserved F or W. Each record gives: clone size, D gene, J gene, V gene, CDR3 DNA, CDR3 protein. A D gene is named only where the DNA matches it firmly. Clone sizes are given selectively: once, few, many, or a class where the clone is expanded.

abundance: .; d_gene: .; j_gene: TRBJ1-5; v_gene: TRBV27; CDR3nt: TGTGCCAGCAGTTTAGACAGATACTCCAATCAGCCCCAGCATTTT; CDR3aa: CASSLDRYSNQPQHF
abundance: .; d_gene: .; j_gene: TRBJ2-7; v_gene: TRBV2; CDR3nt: TGTGCCAGCAGTGGACCGAGGGGGGGGGAGCAGTACTTC; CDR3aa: CASSGPRGGEQYF
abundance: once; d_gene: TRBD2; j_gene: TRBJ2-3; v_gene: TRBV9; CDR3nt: TGTGCCAGCAGCCCTAGCGGGAGGGTGCAAGATACGCAGTATTTT; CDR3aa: CASSPSGRVQDTQYF
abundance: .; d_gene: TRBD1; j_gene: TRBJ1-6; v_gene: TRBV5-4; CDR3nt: TGTGCCAGCAGCTCCGACAGGGGAGGTGCTAATTCACCCCTCCACTTT; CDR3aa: CASSSDRGGANSPLHF
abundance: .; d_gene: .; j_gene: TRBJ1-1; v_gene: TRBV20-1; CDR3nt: TGCAGTGCTAGTCTTCAGGCGGGCACTGAAGCTTTCTTT; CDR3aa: CSASLQAGTEAFF
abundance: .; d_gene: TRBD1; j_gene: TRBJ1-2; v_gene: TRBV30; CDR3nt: TGTGCCTGGAGTGCAGGGGGAGATGGCTACACCTTC; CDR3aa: CAWSAGGDGYTF
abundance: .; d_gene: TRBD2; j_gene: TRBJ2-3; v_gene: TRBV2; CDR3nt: TGTGCCAGCAGTTGGACTAGCGGGGGTTCCGATTCAGATACGCAGTATTTT; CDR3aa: CASSWTSGGSDSDTQYF
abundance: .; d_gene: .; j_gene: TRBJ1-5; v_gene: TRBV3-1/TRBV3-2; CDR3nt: TGTGCCAGCAGCCAAGATTCGGGGGTGGGTCAGCCCCAGCATTTT; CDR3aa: CASSQDSGVGQPQHF
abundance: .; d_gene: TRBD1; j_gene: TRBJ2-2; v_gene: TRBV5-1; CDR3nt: TGCGCCAGCACCCTAGGGACAGGTCCCGGGGAGCTGTTTTTT; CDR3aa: CASTLGTGPGELFF
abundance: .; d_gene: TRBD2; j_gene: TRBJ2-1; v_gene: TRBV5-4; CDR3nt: TGTGCCAGCAGCTTCCCGCGGGGGGAGCAGTTCTTC; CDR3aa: CASSFPRGEQFF
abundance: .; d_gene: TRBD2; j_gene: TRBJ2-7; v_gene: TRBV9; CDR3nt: TGTGCCAGCAGCTCGGGACTAGTCTCCTACGAGCAGTACTTC; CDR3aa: CASSSGLVSYEQYF
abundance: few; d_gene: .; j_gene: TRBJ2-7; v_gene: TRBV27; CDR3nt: TGTGCCAGCAGTTTCAGTAGGGGGACATCCTACGAGCAGTACTTC; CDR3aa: CASSFSRGTSYEQYF
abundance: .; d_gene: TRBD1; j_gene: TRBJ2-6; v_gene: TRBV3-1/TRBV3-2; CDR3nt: TGTGCCAGCAGCTGGACAGGGTCCGGGGCCAACGTCCTGACTTTC; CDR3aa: CASSWTGSGANVLTF
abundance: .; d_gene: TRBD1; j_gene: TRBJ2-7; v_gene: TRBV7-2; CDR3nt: TGTGCCAGCAGCTTTCCGGACAGGGGCTACGAGCAGTACTTC; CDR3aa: CASSFPDRGYEQYF
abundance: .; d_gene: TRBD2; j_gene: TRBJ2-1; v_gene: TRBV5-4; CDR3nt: TGTGCCAGCACCTCCGGACTAGCGGGCTCCTACAATGAGCAGTTCTTC; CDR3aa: CASTSGLAGSYNEQFF
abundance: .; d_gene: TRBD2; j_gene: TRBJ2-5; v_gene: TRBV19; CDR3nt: TGTGCCAGTAGTATAGAGAGACTAGCGGGGTTAGAGACCCAGTACTTC; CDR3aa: CASSIERLAGLETQYF
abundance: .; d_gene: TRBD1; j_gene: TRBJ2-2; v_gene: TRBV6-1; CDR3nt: TGTGCCAGCAGTGAAGCCCCGGGACAGGGGGCTAACACCGGGGAGCTGTTTTTT; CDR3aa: CASSEAPGQGANTGELFF
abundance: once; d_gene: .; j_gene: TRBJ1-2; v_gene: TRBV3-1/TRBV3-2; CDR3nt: TGTGCCAGCAGCCAAGGGGAGTTTCGCCGCTACACCTTC; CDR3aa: CASSQGEFRRYTF
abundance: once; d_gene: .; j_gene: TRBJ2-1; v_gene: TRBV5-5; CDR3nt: TGTGCCAGCAGCTTACAGGGAGTCCGGCAGTTCTTC; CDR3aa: CASSLQGVRQFF
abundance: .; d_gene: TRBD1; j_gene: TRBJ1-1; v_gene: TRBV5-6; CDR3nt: TGTGCCAGCAGCTTGGGGACAGGGCTCGCTGAAGCTTTCTTT; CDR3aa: CASSLGTGLAEAFF
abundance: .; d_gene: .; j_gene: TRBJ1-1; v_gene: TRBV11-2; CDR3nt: TGTGCCAGCAGCTTACCGGGGGACACTGAAGCTTTCTTT; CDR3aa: CASSLPGDTEAFF
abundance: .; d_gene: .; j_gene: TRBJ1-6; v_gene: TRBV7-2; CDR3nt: TGTGCCAGCAGCTTATCGGGGGGGGCTGACTCACCCCTCCACTTT; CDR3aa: CASSLSGGADSPLHF
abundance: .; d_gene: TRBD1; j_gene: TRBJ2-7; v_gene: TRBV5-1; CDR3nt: TGCGCCAGCGTAGGGGGCCGGGACAGGGCTTCTACTATTACCTACGAGCAGTACTTC; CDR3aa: CASVGGRDRASTITYEQYF
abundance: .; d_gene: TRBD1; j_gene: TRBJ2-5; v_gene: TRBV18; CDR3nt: TGTGCCAGCTCAAATGGACAGGGTATCGACGAGACCCAGTACTTC; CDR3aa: CASSNGQGIDETQYF
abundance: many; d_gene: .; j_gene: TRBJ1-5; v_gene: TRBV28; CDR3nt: TGTGCCAGCAGTCCCGGTCAGGCAGGGTCTAAGTCCCAGCATTTT; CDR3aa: CASSPGQAGSKSQHF
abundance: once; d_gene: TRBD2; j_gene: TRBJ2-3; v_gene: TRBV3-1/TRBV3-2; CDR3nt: TGTGCCAGCAGCCAAGATACGGCGGGGGGAACGCAGTATTTT; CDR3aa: CASSQDTAGGTQYF
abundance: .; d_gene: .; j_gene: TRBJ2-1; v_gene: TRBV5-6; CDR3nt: TGTGCCAGCAGCCCCTTAACGGGATCCTACAATGAGCAGTTCTTC; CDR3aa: CASSPLTGSYNEQFF
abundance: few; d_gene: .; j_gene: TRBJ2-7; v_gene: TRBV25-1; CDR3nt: TGTGCCAGCAGAGCCGGACTGACGAGCTCCTACGAGCAGTACTTC; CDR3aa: CASRAGLTSSYEQYF
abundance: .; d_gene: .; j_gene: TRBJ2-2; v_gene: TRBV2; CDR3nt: TGTGCCAGCACCCAGACTACTCTAGGGGAGCTGTTTTTT; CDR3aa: CASTQTTLGELFF
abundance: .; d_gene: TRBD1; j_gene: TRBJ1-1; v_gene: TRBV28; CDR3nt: TGTGCCAGCAGTCCTGGACGGACAGGGGTTGGCACTGAAGCTTTCTTT; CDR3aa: CASSPGRTGVGTEAFF
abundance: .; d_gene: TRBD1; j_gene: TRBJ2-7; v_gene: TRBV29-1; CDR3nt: TGCAGCGTCCGGACAGGGGGCTTTTACGAGCAGTACTTC; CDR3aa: CSVRTGGFYEQYF
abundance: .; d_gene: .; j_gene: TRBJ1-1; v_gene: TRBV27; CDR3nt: TGTGCCAGCAAAAACAGTTTTCCTACGGCTGAAGCTTTCTTT; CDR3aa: CASKNSFPTAEAFF
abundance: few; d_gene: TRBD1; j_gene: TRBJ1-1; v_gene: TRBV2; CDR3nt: TGTGCCAGCAGTGAAGCCTACAGGGGTCCCATGAACACTGAAGCTTTCTTT; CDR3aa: CASSEAYRGPMNTEAFF
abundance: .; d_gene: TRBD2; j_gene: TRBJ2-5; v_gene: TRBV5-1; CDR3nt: TGCGCCAGCAGCTTGGGGCTAGCGGGCAAAGAGACCCAGTACTTC; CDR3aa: CASSLGLAGKETQYF
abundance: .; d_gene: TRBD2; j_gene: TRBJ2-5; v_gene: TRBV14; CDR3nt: TGTGCCAGCAGCCAAGCCTCAAGCGGGAGGTCTCGACGAGAGACCCAGTACTTC; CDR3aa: CASSQASSGRSRRETQYF
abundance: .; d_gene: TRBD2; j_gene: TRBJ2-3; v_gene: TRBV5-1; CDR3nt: TGCGCCAGCAGCTTGTCTTCGGGAGGGACAGATACGCAGTATTTT; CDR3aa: CASSLSSGGTDTQYF
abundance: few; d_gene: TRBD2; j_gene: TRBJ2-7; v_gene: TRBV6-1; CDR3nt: TGTGCCAGCAGTGAAGCGGAAGCGGGAGGTGCCGAGCAGTACTTC; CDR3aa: CASSEAEAGGAEQYF
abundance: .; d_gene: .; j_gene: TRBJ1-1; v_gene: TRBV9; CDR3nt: TGTGCCAGCAGCGTAGGCAGCGGGAACACTGAAGCTTTCTTT; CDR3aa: CASSVGSGNTEAFF
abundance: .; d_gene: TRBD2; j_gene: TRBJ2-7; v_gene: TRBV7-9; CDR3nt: TGTGCCAGCAGCTTCGGCCGGTCAGCGGGAGGGCCAACCTACGAGCAGTACTTC; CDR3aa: CASSFGRSAGGPTYEQYF